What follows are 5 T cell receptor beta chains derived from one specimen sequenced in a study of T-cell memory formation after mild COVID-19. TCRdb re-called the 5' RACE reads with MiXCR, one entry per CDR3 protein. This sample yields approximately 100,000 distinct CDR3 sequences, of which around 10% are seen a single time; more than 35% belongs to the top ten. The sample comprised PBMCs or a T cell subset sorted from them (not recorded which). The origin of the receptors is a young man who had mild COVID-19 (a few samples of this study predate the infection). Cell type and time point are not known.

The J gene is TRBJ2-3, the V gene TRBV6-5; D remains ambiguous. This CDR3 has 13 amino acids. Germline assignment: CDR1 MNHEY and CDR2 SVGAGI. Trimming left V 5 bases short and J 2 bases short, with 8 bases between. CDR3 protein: CASSVTYTDTQYF. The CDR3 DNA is TGTGCCAGCAGTGTGACCTACACAGATACGCAGTATTTT.

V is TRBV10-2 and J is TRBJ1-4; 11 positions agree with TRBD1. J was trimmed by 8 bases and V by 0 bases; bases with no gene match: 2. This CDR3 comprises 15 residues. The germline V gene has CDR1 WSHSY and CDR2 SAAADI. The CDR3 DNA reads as TGCGCCAGCAGTGAGTCGGGACAGGGGGTCGAAAAACTGTTTTTT. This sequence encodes CASSESGQGVEKLFF.

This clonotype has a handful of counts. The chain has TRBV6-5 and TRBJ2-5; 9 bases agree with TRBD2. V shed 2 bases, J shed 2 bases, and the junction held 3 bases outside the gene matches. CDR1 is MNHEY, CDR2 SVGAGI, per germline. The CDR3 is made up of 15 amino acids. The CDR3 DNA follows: TGTGCCAGCAGTTACGGCGGGGGGGGACAAGAGACCCAGTACTTC. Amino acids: CASSYGGGGQETQYF.

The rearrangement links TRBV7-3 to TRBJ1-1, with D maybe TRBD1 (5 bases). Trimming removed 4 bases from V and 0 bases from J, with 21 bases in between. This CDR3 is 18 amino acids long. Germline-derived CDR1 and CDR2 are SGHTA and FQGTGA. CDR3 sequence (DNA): TGTGCCAGCAGCTCAAGCCCCGGGGGTTTTGGAATGAACACTGAAGCTTTCTTT. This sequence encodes CASSSSPGGFGMNTEAFF.

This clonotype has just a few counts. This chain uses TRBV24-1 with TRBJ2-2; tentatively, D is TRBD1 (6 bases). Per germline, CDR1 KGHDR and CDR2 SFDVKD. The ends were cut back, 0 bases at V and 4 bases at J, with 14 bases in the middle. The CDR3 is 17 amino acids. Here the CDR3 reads CATSDLVPGESTGELFF. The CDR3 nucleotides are TGTGCCACCAGTGATTTGGTGCCAGGGGAATCCACCGGGGAGCTGTTTTTT.